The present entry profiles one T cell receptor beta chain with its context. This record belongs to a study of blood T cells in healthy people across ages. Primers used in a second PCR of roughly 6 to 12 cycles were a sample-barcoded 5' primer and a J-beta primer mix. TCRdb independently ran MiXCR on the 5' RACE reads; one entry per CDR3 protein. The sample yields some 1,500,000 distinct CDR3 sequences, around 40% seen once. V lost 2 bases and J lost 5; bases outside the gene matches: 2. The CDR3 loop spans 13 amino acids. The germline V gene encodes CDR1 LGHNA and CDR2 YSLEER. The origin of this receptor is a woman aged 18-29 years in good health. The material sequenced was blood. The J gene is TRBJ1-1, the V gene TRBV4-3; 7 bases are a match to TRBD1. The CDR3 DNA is TGCGCCAGCAGCCAAACACAGGGGACTGAAGCTTTCTTT. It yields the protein CASSQTQGTEAFF.